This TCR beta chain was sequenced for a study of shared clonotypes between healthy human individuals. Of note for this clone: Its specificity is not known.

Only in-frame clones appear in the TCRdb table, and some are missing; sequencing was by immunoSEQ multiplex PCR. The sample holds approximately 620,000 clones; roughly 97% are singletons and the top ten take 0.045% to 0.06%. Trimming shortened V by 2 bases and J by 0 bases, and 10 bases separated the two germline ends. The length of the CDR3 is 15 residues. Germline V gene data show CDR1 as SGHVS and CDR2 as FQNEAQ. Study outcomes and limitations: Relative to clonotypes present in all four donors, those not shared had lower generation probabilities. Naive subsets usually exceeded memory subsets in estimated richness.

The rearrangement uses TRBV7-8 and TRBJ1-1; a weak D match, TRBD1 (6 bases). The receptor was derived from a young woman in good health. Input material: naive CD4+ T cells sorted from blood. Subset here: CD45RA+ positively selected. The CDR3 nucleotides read TGTGCCAGCAGCTTAACGGGACACGTGAACACTGAAGCTTTCTTT. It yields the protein CASSLTGHVNTEAFF.